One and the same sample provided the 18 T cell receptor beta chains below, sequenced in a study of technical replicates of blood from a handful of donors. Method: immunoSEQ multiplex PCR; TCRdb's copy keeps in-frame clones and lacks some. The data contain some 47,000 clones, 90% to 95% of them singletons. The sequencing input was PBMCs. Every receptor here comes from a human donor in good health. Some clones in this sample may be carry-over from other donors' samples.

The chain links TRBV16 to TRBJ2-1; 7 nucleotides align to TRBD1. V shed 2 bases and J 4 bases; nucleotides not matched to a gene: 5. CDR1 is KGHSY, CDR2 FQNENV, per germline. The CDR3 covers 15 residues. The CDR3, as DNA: TGTGCCAGCAGCCAACTGACAGGGTCGTACAATGAGCAGTTCTTC. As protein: CASSQLTGSYNEQFF.

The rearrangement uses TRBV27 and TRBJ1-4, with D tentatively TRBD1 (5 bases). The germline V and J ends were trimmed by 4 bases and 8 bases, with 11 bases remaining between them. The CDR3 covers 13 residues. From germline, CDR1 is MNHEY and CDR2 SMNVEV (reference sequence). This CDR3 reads CASSSETAEKLFF. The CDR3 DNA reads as TGTGCCAGCAGTTCCGAGACAGCCGAAAAACTGTTTTTT.

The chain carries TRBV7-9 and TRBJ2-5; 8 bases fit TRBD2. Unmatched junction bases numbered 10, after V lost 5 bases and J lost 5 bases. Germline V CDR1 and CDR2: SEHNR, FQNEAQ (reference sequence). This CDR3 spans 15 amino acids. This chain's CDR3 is CASSPLAGSGETQYF. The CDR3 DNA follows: TGTGCCAGCAGCCCTCTAGCGGGTTCGGGGGAGACCCAGTACTTC.

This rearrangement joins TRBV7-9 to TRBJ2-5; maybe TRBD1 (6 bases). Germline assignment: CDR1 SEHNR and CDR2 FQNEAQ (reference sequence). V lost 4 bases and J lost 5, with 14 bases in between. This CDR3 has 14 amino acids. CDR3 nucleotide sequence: TGTGCCAGCAGCTCAGGGGTAGGCGGTGAGACCCAGTACTTC. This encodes CASSSGVGGETQYF.

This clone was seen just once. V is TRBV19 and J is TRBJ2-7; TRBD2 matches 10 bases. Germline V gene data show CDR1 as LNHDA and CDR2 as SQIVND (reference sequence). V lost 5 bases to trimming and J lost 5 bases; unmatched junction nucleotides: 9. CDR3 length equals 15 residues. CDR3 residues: CASSPGAGGPNEQYF. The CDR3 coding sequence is TGTGCCAGTAGTCCAGGAGCGGGAGGGCCCAACGAGCAGTACTTC.

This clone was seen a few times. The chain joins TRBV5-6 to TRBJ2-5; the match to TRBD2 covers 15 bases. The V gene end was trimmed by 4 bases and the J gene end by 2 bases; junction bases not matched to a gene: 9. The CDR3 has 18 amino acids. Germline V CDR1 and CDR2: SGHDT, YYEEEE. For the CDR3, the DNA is TGTGCCAGCAGCGGAGGGACTAGCGGGGGGTACCTTCAAGAGACCCAGTACTTC. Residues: CASSGGTSGGYLQETQYF.

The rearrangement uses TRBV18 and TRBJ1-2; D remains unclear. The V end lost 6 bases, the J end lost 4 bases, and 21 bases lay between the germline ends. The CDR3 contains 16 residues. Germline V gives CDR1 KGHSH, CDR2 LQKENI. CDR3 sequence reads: CASSRGEGIAPYGYTF. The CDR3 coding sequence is TGTGCCAGCTCCCGGGGAGAAGGGATTGCTCCCTATGGCTACACCTTC.

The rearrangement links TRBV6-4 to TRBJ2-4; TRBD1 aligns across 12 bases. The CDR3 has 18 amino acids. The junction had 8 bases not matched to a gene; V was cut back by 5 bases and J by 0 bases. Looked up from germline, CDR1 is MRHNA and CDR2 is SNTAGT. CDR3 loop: CASSQGQGAPLAKNIQYF. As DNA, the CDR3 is TGTGCCAGCAGTCAGGGACAGGGGGCTCCTCTAGCCAAAAACATTCAGTACTTC.

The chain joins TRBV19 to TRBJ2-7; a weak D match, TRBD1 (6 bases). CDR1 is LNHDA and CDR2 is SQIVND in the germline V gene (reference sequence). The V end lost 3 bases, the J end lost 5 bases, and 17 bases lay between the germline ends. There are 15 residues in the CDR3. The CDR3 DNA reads TGTGCCAGTAGTATCGTCCCATCAGGGGTCAACGAGCAGTACTTC. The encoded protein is CASSIVPSGVNEQYF.

The CDR3 region has the DNA TGTGCCAGCTCACCATTAGACAGGGGCTATGAGCAGTTCTTC. Translating it yields CASSPLDRGYEQFF. The gene calls are TRBV18 and TRBJ2-1; 8 bases match TRBD1. CDR1 KGHSH and CDR2 LQKENI come from the germline V gene. Trimming at V came to 2 bases and at J to 8 bases, leaving 5 bases not matched to a gene. The CDR3 is made up of 14 amino acids.

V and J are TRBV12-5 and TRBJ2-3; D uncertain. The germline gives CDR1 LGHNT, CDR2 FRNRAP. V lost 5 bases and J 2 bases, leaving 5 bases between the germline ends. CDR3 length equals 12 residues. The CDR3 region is CASGPVTDTQYF. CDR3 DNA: TGTGCTAGTGGTCCAGTCACAGATACGCAGTATTTT.

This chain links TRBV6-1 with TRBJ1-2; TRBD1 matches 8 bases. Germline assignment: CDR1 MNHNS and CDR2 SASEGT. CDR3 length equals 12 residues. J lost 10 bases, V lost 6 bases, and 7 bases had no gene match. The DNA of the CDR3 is TGTGCCAGCAGGGACAACCAGGGGGCCTACACCTTC. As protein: CASRDNQGAYTF.

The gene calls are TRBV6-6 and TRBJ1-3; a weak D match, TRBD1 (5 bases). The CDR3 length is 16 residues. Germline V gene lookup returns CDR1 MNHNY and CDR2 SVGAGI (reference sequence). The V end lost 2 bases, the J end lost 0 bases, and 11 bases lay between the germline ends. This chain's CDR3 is CASSYQGHSSGNTIYF. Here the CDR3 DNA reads TGTGCCAGCAGTTACCAGGGTCATTCCTCTGGAAACACCATATATTTT.

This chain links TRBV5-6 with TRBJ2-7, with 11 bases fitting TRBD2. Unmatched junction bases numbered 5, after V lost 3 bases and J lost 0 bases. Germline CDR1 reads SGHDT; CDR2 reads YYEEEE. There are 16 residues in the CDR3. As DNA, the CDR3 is TGTGCCAGCAGCTCGATCACTAGCGGGAGCTCCTACGAGCAGTACTTC. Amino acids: CASSSITSGSSYEQYF.

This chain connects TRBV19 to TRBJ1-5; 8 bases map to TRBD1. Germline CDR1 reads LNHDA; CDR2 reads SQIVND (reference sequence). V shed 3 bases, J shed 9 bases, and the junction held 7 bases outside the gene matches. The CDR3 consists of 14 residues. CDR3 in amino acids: CASSIDRGMGPQHF. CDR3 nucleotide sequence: TGTGCCAGTAGTATCGACAGGGGCATGGGGCCCCAGCATTTT.

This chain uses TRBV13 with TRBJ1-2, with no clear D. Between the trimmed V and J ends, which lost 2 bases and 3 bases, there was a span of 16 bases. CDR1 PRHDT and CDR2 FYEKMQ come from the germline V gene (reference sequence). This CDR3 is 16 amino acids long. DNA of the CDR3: TGTGCCAGCAGCTTAATTCACTCCGACTACTACTATGGCTACACCTTC. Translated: CASSLIHSDYYYGYTF.

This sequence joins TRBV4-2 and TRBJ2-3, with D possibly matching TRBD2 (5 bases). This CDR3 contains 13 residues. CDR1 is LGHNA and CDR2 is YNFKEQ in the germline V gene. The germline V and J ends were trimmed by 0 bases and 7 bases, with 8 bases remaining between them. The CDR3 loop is CASSQEQRNTQYF. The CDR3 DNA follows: TGTGCCAGCAGCCAAGAACAGCGGAATACGCAGTATTTT.

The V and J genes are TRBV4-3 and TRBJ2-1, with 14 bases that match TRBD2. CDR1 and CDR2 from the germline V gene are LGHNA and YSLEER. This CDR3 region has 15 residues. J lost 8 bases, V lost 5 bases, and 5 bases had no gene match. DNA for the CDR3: TGCGCCAGCAGCTCCGGGACTAGCGGGAGAGATGAGCAGTTCTTC. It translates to CASSSGTSGRDEQFF.